The 13 T cell receptor beta chains below were found in one sample sequenced in a study of Ad26.COV2.S vaccination and SARS-CoV-2 variants. TCRdb's table, derived via immunoSEQ multiplex PCR, lists solely in-frame clones and lacks some. The sample records roughly 400,000 clones, 92% being singletons. Specified treatment: approximately 18 received Ad26.COV2.S at low or high dose, single or two shots; about 5 received placebo; per-sample allocation not given. Following the first vaccine or placebo injection, samples were taken on day 63. The source was peripheral blood, collected in a trial of Ad26.COV2.S vaccine versus placebo. These receptors originate from a person aged 18-65 years who received the Ad26.COV2.S COVID-19 vaccine or a placebo.

This clone occurred once. V usage is TRBV7-6 and J usage is TRBJ1-2; unclear D gene. The CDR3 is 16 residues long. Trimming removed 5 bases at V and 1 base at J, with 17 bases between. Germline V gene data show CDR1 as SGHVS and CDR2 as FNYEAQ. This CDR3 reads CASSPPPHEINYGYTF. The CDR3 DNA follows: TGTGCCAGCAGCCCCCCGCCCCACGAGATTAACTATGGCTACACCTTC.

The chain links TRBV9 to TRBJ2-5; 8 bases agree with TRBD2. In germline, CDR1 is SGDLS, CDR2 YYNGEE. The length of the CDR3 is 14 residues. The ends lost 4 bases at V and 1 base at J; junction bases unmatched: 3. The CDR3 region has the DNA TGTGCCAGCAGCATTAGCGGGGCCCAAGAGACCCAGTACTTC. Its translation: CASSISGAQETQYF. The entire variable domain, with the rest obtained from reference TRBV9 and TRBJ2-5, is as follows: DSGVTQTPKHLITATGQRVTLRCSPRSGDLSVYWYQQSLDQGLQFLIQYYNGEERAKGNILERFSAQQFPDLHSELNLSSLELGDSALYFCASSISGAQETQYFGPGTRLLVL.

The chain combines TRBV19 with TRBJ1-5; D gene ambiguous. V was trimmed by 5 bases and J by 0 bases, leaving 11 bases between them. The CDR3 is made up of 15 amino acids. CDR1 and CDR2 from the germline V gene are LNHDA and SQIVND (reference sequence). In DNA, the CDR3 is TGTGCCAGTAGTGAACAGCGGTATAGCAATCAGCCCCAGCATTTT. This sequence encodes CASSEQRYSNQPQHF.

This clone was observed a single time. The CDR3 protein is CASSLSQTANYGYTF. Here the CDR3 DNA reads TGTGCCAGCAGTTTATCCCAGACAGCTAACTATGGCTACACCTTC. The rearrangement uses TRBV27 and TRBJ1-2; D might be TRBD1 (5 bases). This CDR3 region has 15 residues. Germline-derived CDR1 and CDR2 are MNHEY and SMNVEV (reference sequence). Between the trimmed V and J ends, which lost 0 bases and 0 bases, there was a span of 8 bases.

The chain combines TRBV4-3 with TRBJ2-5; 9 bases agree with TRBD2. Germline trimming cut 0 bases from V and 5 bases from J; bases unmatched to any gene: 13. In germline, CDR1 is LGHNA, CDR2 YSLEER. The CDR3 is 18 amino acids. CDR3 loop: CASSQDWDLAGWEETQYF. CDR3 in DNA: TGCGCCAGCAGCCAAGATTGGGATCTAGCGGGGTGGGAGGAGACCCAGTACTTC.

The chain combines TRBV13 with TRBJ1-2, with 11 bases fitting TRBD1. V shed 7 bases, J shed 6 bases, and the junction held 10 bases outside the gene matches. There are 15 residues in the CDR3. The germline CDR1 and CDR2 sequences are PRHDT and FYEKMQ (reference sequence). Here the CDR3 reads CASNLFGTGGNGYTF. The CDR3 bases are TGTGCCAGCAACCTCTTCGGGACAGGGGGAAATGGCTACACCTTC.

For the CDR3, the DNA is TGTGCCAGCAGGGGTATAGGTCGCTCCTACAATGAGCAGTTCTTC. It specifies CASRGIGRSYNEQFF. The chain uses TRBV6-5 and TRBJ2-1; D is ambiguous. V was pared by 6 bases and J by 0 bases, with 12 bases between. CDR3 length equals 15 residues. Looked up from germline, CDR1 is MNHEY and CDR2 is SVGAGI.

This clone was seen a handful of times. The rearrangement joins TRBV12-2 to TRBJ1-6. TRBV12-2 is flagged as a pseudogene. This CDR3 is 15 amino acids long. DNA for the CDR3: TGTGCAAGTCGCTTAGCTGCGGCTGCTAATTCACCCCTCCACTTT. Protein sequence: CASRLAAAANSPLHF.

The chain links TRBV29-1 to TRBJ1-2; 7 positions match TRBD1. This CDR3 has 13 residues. The germline V gene has CDR1 SQVTM and CDR2 ANQGSEA. Trimming cost V 7 bases and J 6 bases; bases outside gene matches: 11. DNA of the CDR3: TGCAGCGCCTCCGGGACAGTGTGGGATGGCTACACCTTC. This gives the protein CSASGTVWDGYTF.

This clone was seen more than once but under ten times. This chain uses TRBV2 with TRBJ2-3; 12 bases fit TRBD1. J was trimmed by 3 bases and V by 8 bases; bases with no gene match: 12. The CDR3 has 17 amino acids. Germline assignment: CDR1 SNHLY and CDR2 FYNNEI. CDR3 DNA: TGTGCCAGCCTAGGGACAGGGGGCTGGAGAACGACAGATACGCAGTATTTT. Its protein product is CASLGTGGWRTTDTQYF.

As regards this clone: Other DNA variants within this sample encode the same CDR3. The V and J genes are TRBV2 and TRBJ1-5, with 8 nucleotides matching TRBD1. Trimming cost V 4 bases and J 1 base; bases outside gene matches: 3. Germline values: CDR1 SNHLY, CDR2 FYNNEI. This CDR3 contains 15 residues. The CDR3 region has the DNA TGTGCCAGCAGTGGGCAGGGGGCGAGCAATCAGCCCCAGCATTTT. It is translated as CASSGQGASNQPQHF.

The chain carries TRBV6-2 or TRBV6-3 and TRBJ1-5, with 8 bases aligning to TRBD1. The germline gives CDR1 MNHEY, CDR2 SVGEGT. This CDR3 has 15 amino acids. J gave up 3 bases and V 5 bases, and 6 bases lay outside the gene matches. The CDR3 DNA reads as TGTGCCAGCAGTACTCACAGGGGGGTCAATCAGCCCCAGCATTTT. This encodes CASSTHRGVNQPQHF.

V is TRBV2 and J is TRBJ2-7; D is perhaps TRBD1 (5 bases). V was clipped by 2 bases and J by 0 bases, with 11 bases between them. The CDR3 runs to 15 residues. CDR1 and CDR2 from the germline V gene are SNHLY and FYNNEI. CDR3 sequence (DNA): TGTGCCAGCAGTGAAAAGAGACAGAGCTCCTACGAGCAGTACTTC. Its translation: CASSEKRQSSYEQYF.